The 18 T cell receptor beta chains below all came from one sample that was sequenced in a study of OX40 agonist ivuxolimab in advanced cancers. The assay was immunoSEQ multiplex PCR, and TCRdb's table has in-frame clones only and misses some. There are around 53,000 clones in the sample; 85% to 90% occur only once, and approximately 7% lies in the top ten. The sample was CD4+ or CD8+ T cells sorted from blood, taken in a trial of the OX40 agonist ivuxolimab. Receptor source: an adult with an advanced solid tumor such as melanoma, head and neck, liver or kidney cancer.

The genes are TRBV4-1 and TRBJ1-1; D gene ambiguous. V was pared by 4 bases and J by 3 bases, with 15 bases between. In germline, CDR1 is MGHRA, CDR2 YSYEKL. This CDR3 is built from 15 residues. CDR3 sequence reads: CASSPGPGTDTEAFF. The CDR3 nucleotides are TGCGCCAGCAGCCCCGGCCCCGGAACGGACACTGAAGCTTTCTTT.

The chain is built from TRBV5-1 and TRBJ2-5; 9 nucleotides match TRBD1. Germline loops: CDR1 SGHRS, CDR2 YFSETQ. V lost 5 bases, J lost 5 bases, and 7 bases stayed unmatched. The CDR3 totals 14 residues. The CDR3, as DNA: TGCGCCAGCAGACAGGGGGCCTGGGGGGAGACCCAGTACTTC. It translates to CASRQGAWGETQYF.

This clone was counted a few times. This chain links TRBV5-1 with TRBJ2-2; 7 bases fit TRBD2. V lost 4 bases, J lost 3 bases, and 12 bases stayed unmatched. Germline V lookup: CDR1 SGHRS, CDR2 YFSETQ. The CDR3 spans 17 residues. CDR3 in DNA: TGCGCCAGCAGCCCTGGCGTCGGGAGGTTGTACACCGGGGAGCTGTTTTTT. This codes for CASSPGVGRLYTGELFF.

The V and J genes are TRBV7-8 and TRBJ2-7, with TRBD2 identical over 7 bases. This CDR3 is 15 amino acids long. The V and J ends lost 0 bases and 4 bases, in that order; junction bases with no gene match: 6. Germline assignment: CDR1 SGHVS and CDR2 FQNEAQ. The CDR3 nucleotides are TGTGCCAGCAGCTTAGCGGAGGGGAGGGGATACGAGCAGTACTTC. Its protein product is CASSLAEGRGYEQYF.

This clone was observed a handful of times. The V call is TRBV11-2, the J call TRBJ1-1; TRBD1 is a possible D gene (6 bases). The germline CDR1 and CDR2 sequences are SGHAT and FQNNGV. The CDR3 extends over 15 amino acids. V was cut by 5 bases and J by 4 bases, with 17 bases left in between. CDR3 sequence reads: CASSTRQERGTEAFF. The CDR3, as DNA: TGTGCCAGCAGCACCCGACAGGAACGGGGCACTGAAGCTTTCTTT.

The genes are TRBV6-6 and TRBJ1-2, with 12 bases aligning to TRBD1. Per the germline V gene, CDR1 is MNHNY and CDR2 is SVGAGI (reference sequence). The CDR3 loop spans 15 amino acids. V lost 5 bases, J lost 6 bases, and 7 bases stayed unmatched. CDR3 loop: CASSPDRDRGHGYTF. In DNA, the CDR3 is TGTGCCAGCAGTCCGGACCGGGACAGGGGGCATGGCTACACCTTC.

V is TRBV7-9 and J is TRBJ2-7; D might be TRBD2 (5 bases). Germline V CDR1 and CDR2: SEHNR, FQNEAQ (reference sequence). V was pared by 4 bases and J by 5 bases, with 9 bases between. CDR3 length: 12 amino acids. The CDR3 region is CASSSSRDEQYF. CDR3 DNA: TGTGCCAGCAGCTCCTCGAGGGACGAGCAGTACTTC.

This chain joins TRBV6-1 and TRBJ1-4, with D possibly TRBD1 on 6 matching bases. Germline loops: CDR1 MNHNS, CDR2 SASEGT. The CDR3 totals 15 residues. V lost 7 bases and J lost 5, with 17 bases in between. CDR3 DNA: TGTGCCAGCAAGACAGGCCGACCACAAAATGAAAAACTGTTTTTT. As protein: CASKTGRPQNEKLFF.

The rearrangement joins TRBV10-3 to TRBJ2-1, with 7 bases lining up with TRBD2. Germline CDR1 ENHRY, CDR2 SYGVKD. The CDR3 loop spans 16 amino acids. V lost 7 bases and J lost 0; bases outside the gene matches: 9. In DNA, the CDR3 is TGTGCCATCACCGACTCGCGGGGGAGCTCCTACAATGAGCAGTTCTTC. As protein: CAITDSRGSSYNEQFF.

The chain joins TRBV6-1 to TRBJ2-3, with a possible D match to TRBD2 (6 bases). Germline-derived CDR1 and CDR2 are MNHNS and SASEGT. The length of the CDR3 is 14 residues. V gave up 8 bases and J gave up 4 bases, with 16 bases separating them. The DNA of the CDR3 is TGTGCCAGCCCGAGGGCGGGGAATTCAGATACGCAGTATTTT. This codes for CASPRAGNSDTQYF.

This clone was recorded a few times. The chain recombines TRBV7-9 with TRBJ2-7, with unresolved D. The V gene lost 3 bases and the J gene lost 4 bases, with 10 bases spanning the gap. From germline, CDR1 is SEHNR and CDR2 FQNEAQ (reference sequence). The CDR3 length is 13 residues. This chain's CDR3 is CASSFSGVYEQYF. The CDR3 nucleotides read TGTGCCAGCAGCTTTAGTGGGGTATACGAGCAGTACTTC.

This chain uses TRBV14 with TRBJ1-1; no firm D call. From germline, CDR1 is SGHDN and CDR2 FVKESK. The CDR3 has 14 residues. Trimming cost V 3 bases and J 1 base, with 9 bases left between them. CDR3 coding DNA: TGTGCCAGCAGCCAGCAGCATGCGAACACTGAAGCTTTCTTT. This codes for CASSQQHANTEAFF.

The chain has TRBV11-2 and TRBJ1-1; no clear D. The CDR3 consists of 15 residues. Trimming stripped 5 bases from V and 0 bases from J, with 13 bases between. From germline, CDR1 is SGHAT and CDR2 FQNNGV. The CDR3 loop is CASSIRLGMNTEAFF. The CDR3 region has the DNA TGTGCCAGCAGCATCCGACTGGGGATGAACACTGAAGCTTTCTTT.

V and J are TRBV18 and TRBJ1-3; 10 bases match TRBD1. Germline trimming cut 2 bases from V and 2 bases from J; bases unmatched to any gene: 0. Germline CDR1 and CDR2: KGHSH and LQKENI. This CDR3 is built from 15 residues. Here the CDR3 DNA reads TGTGCCAGCTCACCAGGGACAGGGGCTGGAAACACCATATATTTT. Its translation is CASSPGTGAGNTIYF.

CDR3 sequence (DNA): TGCGCCAGCATCCGTGACAGCATGAACACTGAAGCTTTCTTT. It specifies CASIRDSMNTEAFF. The chain links TRBV23-1 to TRBJ1-1; D might be TRBD1 (5 bases). TRBV23-1 is sorted into the ORF group, with uncertain function. The CDR3 loop spans 14 amino acids. Trimming removed 7 bases from V and 0 bases from J, with 12 bases in between.

With regard to this clone: The identical CDR3 is also encoded by other nucleotide sequences in the sample. This chain connects TRBV20-1 to TRBJ2-1, with a possible D match to TRBD1 (5 bases). Between the trimmed V and J ends, which lost 3 bases and 5 bases, there was a span of 5 bases. This CDR3 has 11 amino acids. CDR1 is DFQATT and CDR2 is SNEGSKA in the germline V gene (reference sequence). The CDR3 DNA reads as TGCAGTGCTAGCAGGGACAATGAGCAGTTCTTC. Protein product: CSASRDNEQFF.

This clone was observed a few times. This chain joins TRBV5-1 and TRBJ1-1; possibly TRBD1 for D (5 bases). Germline-derived CDR1 and CDR2 are SGHRS and YFSETQ. This CDR3 contains 15 residues. V gave up 6 bases and J gave up 1 base, with 16 bases separating them. CDR3 bases: TGCGCCAGCACCTGGGGGTCAGGGACGAACACTGAAGCTTTCTTT. Its translation: CASTWGSGTNTEAFF.

The chain recombines TRBV10-3 with TRBJ2-2; D gene unclear. The CDR3 contains 13 residues. Germline assignment: CDR1 ENHRY and CDR2 SYGVKD. V lost 4 bases to trimming and J lost 6 bases, with 9 bases between them. The CDR3 DNA sequence: TGTGCCATCAGTGTCTCGGGTCCCGGGGAGCTGTTTTTT. Residues: CAISVSGPGELFF.